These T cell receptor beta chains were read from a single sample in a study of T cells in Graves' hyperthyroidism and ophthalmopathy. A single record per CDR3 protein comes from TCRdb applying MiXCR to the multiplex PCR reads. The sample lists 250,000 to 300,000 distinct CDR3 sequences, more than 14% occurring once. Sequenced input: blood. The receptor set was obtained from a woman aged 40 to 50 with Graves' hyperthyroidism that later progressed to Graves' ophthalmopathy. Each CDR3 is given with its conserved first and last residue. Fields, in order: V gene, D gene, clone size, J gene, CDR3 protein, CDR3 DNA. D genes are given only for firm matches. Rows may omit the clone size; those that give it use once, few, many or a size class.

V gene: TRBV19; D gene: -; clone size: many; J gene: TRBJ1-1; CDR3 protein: CASSIARGGNTEAFF; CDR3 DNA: TGTGCCAGTAGTATAGCGCGGGGTGGGAACACTGAAGCTTTCTTT
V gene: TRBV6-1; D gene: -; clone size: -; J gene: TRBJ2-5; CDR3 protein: CASSFPKGDSARKETQYF; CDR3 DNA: TGTGCCAGCAGTTTTCCCAAAGGGGATAGCGCGAGGAAAGAGACCCAGTACTTC
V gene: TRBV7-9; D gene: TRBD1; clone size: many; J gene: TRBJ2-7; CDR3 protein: CASSRLKPGQGTYYEQYF; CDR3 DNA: TGTGCCAGCAGCCGCCTAAAACCGGGACAGGGGACCTACTACGAGCAGTACTTC
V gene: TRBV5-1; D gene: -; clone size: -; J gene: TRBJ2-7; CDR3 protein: CASSLEGRPEQYF; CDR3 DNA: TGCGCCAGCAGCTTGGAAGGCAGGCCGGAGCAGTACTTC
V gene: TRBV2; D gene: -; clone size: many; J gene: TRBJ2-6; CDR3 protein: CASTGSGANVLTF; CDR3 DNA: TGTGCCAGCACGGGTTCTGGGGCCAACGTCCTGACTTTC
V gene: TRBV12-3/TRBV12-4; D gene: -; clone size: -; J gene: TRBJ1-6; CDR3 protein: CASSFKSGEASPLHF; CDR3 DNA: TGTGCCAGCAGTTTCAAGTCCGGGGAGGCGTCACCCCTCCACTTT
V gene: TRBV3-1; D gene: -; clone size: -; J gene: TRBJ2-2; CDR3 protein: CASSFSMTGELFF; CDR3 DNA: TGTGCCAGCAGCTTTTCTATGACCGGGGAGCTGTTTTTT
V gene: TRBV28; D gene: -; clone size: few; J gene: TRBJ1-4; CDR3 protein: CASSPSYGNEKLFF; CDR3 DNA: TGTGCCAGCAGTCCGTCTTACGGGAATGAAAAACTGTTTTTT
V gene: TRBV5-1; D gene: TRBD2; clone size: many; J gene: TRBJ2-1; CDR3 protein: CASSSTRGTSGRAINNEQFF; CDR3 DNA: TGCGCCAGCAGCTCAACGCGAGGGACTAGCGGGAGGGCCATCAATAATGAGCAGTTCTTC
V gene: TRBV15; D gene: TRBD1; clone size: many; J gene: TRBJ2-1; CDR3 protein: CATTGQGANEQFF; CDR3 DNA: TGTGCCACCACCGGGCAGGGGGCAAATGAGCAGTTCTTC
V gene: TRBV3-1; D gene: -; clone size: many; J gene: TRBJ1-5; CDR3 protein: CASSMGLYQPQHF; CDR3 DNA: TGTGCCAGCAGCATGGGGCTCTATCAGCCCCAGCATTTT
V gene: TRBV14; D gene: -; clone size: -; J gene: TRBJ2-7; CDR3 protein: CASDRPGQVNEQYF; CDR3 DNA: TGTGCCAGCGATCGGCCGGGACAAGTCAACGAGCAGTACTTC
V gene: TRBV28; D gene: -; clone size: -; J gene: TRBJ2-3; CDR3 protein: CASSFRGPMSADTQYF; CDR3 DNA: TGTGCCAGCAGTTTCCGGGGACCTATGTCGGCAGATACGCAGTATTTT
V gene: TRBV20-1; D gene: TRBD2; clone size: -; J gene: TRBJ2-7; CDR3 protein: CSATQLAYEQYF; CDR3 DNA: TGCAGTGCGACCCAACTAGCGTACGAGCAGTACTTC
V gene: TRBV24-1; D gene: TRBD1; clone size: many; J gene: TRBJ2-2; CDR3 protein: CATGGQGNTGELFF; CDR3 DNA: TGTGCCACCGGAGGACAGGGGAACACCGGGGAGCTGTTTTTT
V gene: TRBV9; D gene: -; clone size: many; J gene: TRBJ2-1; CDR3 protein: CASSVRGEQFF; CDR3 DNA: TGTGCCAGCAGCGTCAGAGGGGAGCAGTTCTTC
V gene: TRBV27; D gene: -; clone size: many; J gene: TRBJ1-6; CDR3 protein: CASSAIAGSPLHF; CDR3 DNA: TGTGCCAGCAGTGCCATTGCCGGGTCACCCCTCCACTTT
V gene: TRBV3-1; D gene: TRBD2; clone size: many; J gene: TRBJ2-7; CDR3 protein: CASSQVGGSYYEQYF; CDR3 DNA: TGTGCCAGCAGCCAAGTCGGGGGGAGCTACTACGAGCAGTACTTC
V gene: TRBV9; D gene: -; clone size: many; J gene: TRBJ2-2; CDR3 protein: CASSVGSTGELFF; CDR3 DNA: TGTGCCAGCAGCGTAGGGAGCACCGGGGAGCTGTTTTTT
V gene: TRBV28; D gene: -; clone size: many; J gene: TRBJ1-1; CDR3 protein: CASAGPHTEAFF; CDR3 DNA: TGTGCCAGCGCCGGCCCCCACACTGAAGCTTTCTTT
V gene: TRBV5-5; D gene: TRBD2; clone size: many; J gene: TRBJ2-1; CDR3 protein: CASSFLGRERNEQFF; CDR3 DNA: TGTGCCAGCAGCTTTTTGGGGCGGGAGAGGAATGAGCAGTTCTTC
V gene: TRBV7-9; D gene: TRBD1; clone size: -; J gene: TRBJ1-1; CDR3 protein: CASSPDPTGGGSTEAFF; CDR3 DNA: TGTGCCAGCAGCCCCGACCCGACAGGGGGCGGGAGCACTGAAGCTTTCTTT